Listed here is a single T cell receptor beta chain. Its antigen is as yet unknown. The data are from a study of T cells in localized non-small cell lung cancer. Assay used: immunoSEQ multiplex PCR; TCRdb lists only in-frame clones, some missing. Of tens of thousands of clones detected, over 75% appear once; the ten largest clones hold 15% to 20%. The study, taken as a whole, reports: For the top 100 tumor clones, a median about 57 also appeared in adjacent lung.

The germline V gene encodes CDR1 SGDLS and CDR2 YYNGEE. With V trimmed by 3 bases and J by 2 bases, 7 bases remained unmatched. The CDR3 sequence is 16 residues long. The receptor was derived from a female donor over 55 with stage II squamous cell lung carcinoma. The J gene is TRBJ2-3, the V gene TRBV9, with TRBD2 matching over 9 bases. Sequenced material: peripheral blood, taken before any cancer treatment. CDR3 DNA sequence: TGTGCCAGCAGCGCAAACGGACTAGCGACCACAGATACGCAGTATTTT. Residues: CASSANGLATTDTQYF.